Listed below are T cell receptor beta chains from one sample, sequenced in a study of cytomegalovirus exposure and HLA in healthy donors. Using immunoSEQ multiplex PCR, the repertoire was profiled, and TCRdb retains in-frame clones only, with some absent. The table has tens of thousands of clones, over 70% seen once. Sequencing was done on a sample of PBMCs. The receptors come from a man younger than 40 in good health and CMV-seropositive. Both conserved end residues are part of each CDR3. A D gene is named only where the DNA matches it firmly. Clone size, where shown, is once, few, many, or a class for clones that have expanded.

once,TRBJ1-3,TRBV28,TRBD1,CASSSPGTGGNTIYF,TGTGCCAGCAGTTCTCCCGGGACAGGCGGAAACACCATATATTTT
few,TRBJ2-3,TRBV29-1,.,CSAEFFAGTDTQYF,TGCAGCGCCGAGTTTTTTGCAGGTACAGATACGCAGTATTTT
.,TRBJ1-1,TRBV21-1,.,CASSKDPPGSIPTEAFF,TGTGCCAGCAGCAAAGACCCCCCCGGGTCCATCCCCACTGAAGCTTTCTTT
once,TRBJ1-3,TRBV7-8,.,CASSLIGAYTIYF,TGTGCCAGCAGCTTAATTGGGGCTTACACCATATATTTT
.,TRBJ1-4,TRBV6-1,.,CASSEGQGLKEKLFF,TGTGCCAGCAGTGAAGGGCAGGGGTTAAAAGAAAAACTGTTTTTT
few,TRBJ2-5,TRBV6-5,.,CASSYSARGRETQYF,TGTGCCAGCAGTTACTCTGCAAGGGGTAGAGAGACCCAGTACTTC
.,TRBJ2-1,TRBV20-1,TRBD2,CSTGTSNEQFF,TGCAGTACCGGGACTAGTAATGAGCAGTTCTTC
.,TRBJ1-2,TRBV28,TRBD1,CASSDRGYYGYTF,TGTGCCAGCAGTGACAGGGGTTACTATGGCTACACCTTC
.,TRBJ1-3,TRBV7-2,TRBD1,CASSLGGQGVGGNTIYF,TGTGCCAGCAGCTTAGGAGGACAGGGAGTAGGAGGAAACACCATATATTTT
few,TRBJ1-1,TRBV29-1,.,CSVAGEGTEAFF,TGCAGCGTCGCTGGGGAGGGGACTGAAGCTTTCTTT
.,TRBJ1-2,TRBV21-1,.,CASSKAGTGALNYGYTF,TGTGCCAGCAGCAAAGCAGGGACAGGGGCCTTGAACTATGGCTACACCTTC
.,TRBJ2-7,TRBV18,.,CASSLGGALPYEQYF,TGTGCCAGCTCACTCGGAGGGGCCCTACCCTACGAGCAGTACTTC
.,TRBJ2-7,TRBV5-1,TRBD1,CASRPGQGVYEQYF,TGCGCCAGCAGGCCCGGACAGGGTGTTTACGAGCAGTACTTC
few,TRBJ1-5,TRBV6-6,.,CASSYSTSGQPQHF,TGTGCCAGCAGTTACTCAACCTCAGGGCAGCCCCAGCATTTT
.,TRBJ2-1,TRBV10-3,.,CAITRQRYNEQFF,TGTGCCATCACCCGACAGAGATACAATGAGCAGTTCTTC
.,TRBJ2-7,TRBV30,.,CAWSLLSRSYEQYF,TGTGCCTGGAGCCTTCTCTCCCGCTCCTACGAGCAGTACTTC
.,TRBJ1-6,TRBV6-5,.,CASSYEGLGSPLHF,TGTGCCAGCAGTTATGAGGGCCTGGGTTCACCCCTCCACTTT
.,TRBJ2-4,TRBV4-1,.,CASSQSTGLAKNIQYF,TGCGCCAGCAGCCAATCGACAGGTCTAGCCAAAAACATTCAGTACTTC
few,TRBJ2-4,TRBV6-5,.,CASSETWQRNIQYF,TGTGCCAGCAGTGAGACTTGGCAGCGAAACATTCAGTACTTC
.,TRBJ1-1,TRBV7-3,.,CASSGSRGTEAFF,TGTGCCAGCAGCGGTTCAAGAGGGACTGAAGCTTTCTTT
.,TRBJ2-7,TRBV2,TRBD1,CASSEVGGAYEQYF,TGTGCCAGCAGTGAAGTAGGGGGCGCCTACGAGCAGTACTTC
.,TRBJ2-7,TRBV9,TRBD2,CASSAGAGGNYEQYF,TGTGCCAGCAGCGCCGGAGCGGGGGGAAACTACGAGCAGTACTTC
.,TRBJ2-2,TRBV6-5,.,CASRPTSTVTGELFF,TGTGCCAGCAGGCCGACTAGTACAGTAACCGGGGAGCTGTTTTTT
.,TRBJ2-5,TRBV5-1,TRBD2,CASSFQTSGGAETQYF,TGCGCCAGCAGCTTCCAGACTAGCGGGGGGGCGGAGACCCAGTACTTC
.,TRBJ2-7,TRBV7-8,.,CASSLYYEQYF,TGTGCCAGCAGCCTCTACTACGAGCAGTACTTC
once,TRBJ1-3,TRBV5-1,.,CASSLGGEGISGNTIYF,TGCGCCAGCAGCTTGGGCGGGGAAGGGATCTCTGGAAACACCATATATTTT
.,TRBJ2-7,TRBV15,.,CATSQQGYEQYF,TGTGCCACCAGCCAACAGGGCTACGAGCAGTACTTC
.,TRBJ2-1,TRBV2,TRBD2,CATGTSGYNEQFF,TGTGCCACCGGGACTAGCGGATACAATGAGCAGTTCTTC
.,TRBJ1-6,TRBV30,.,CASWWGDRGSPLHF,TGTGCCTCGTGGTGGGGGGACCGGGGCTCACCCCTCCACTTT
.,TRBJ1-2,TRBV9,.,CASSVDPGQSYGYTF,TGTGCCAGCAGCGTAGACCCCGGACAGAGCTATGGCTACACCTTC
.,TRBJ1-1,TRBV11-1,.,CASSLAGMNTEAFF,TGTGCCAGCAGCCTAGCGGGCATGAACACTGAAGCTTTCTTT
few,TRBJ2-7,TRBV5-5,.,CASSFRGAEQYF,TGTGCCAGCAGCTTCAGGGGGGCCGAGCAGTACTTC
.,TRBJ1-2,TRBV19,.,CASSRRAPPSKNYGYTF,TGTGCCAGTAGTAGGAGGGCACCTCCCTCCAAAAACTATGGCTACACCTTC
.,TRBJ2-3,TRBV6-5,.,CASSYSAVGRTQYF,TGTGCCAGCAGTTACTCGGCGGTGGGGCGAACGCAGTATTTT
.,TRBJ2-1,TRBV9,TRBD2,CASSVMTSGGADEQFF,TGTGCCAGCAGCGTGATGACTAGCGGGGGGGCCGATGAGCAGTTCTTC
.,TRBJ1-6,TRBV27,.,CASSFSGRYNSPLHF,TGTGCCAGCAGTTTCTCGGGTAGATATAATTCACCCCTCCACTTT
few,TRBJ2-3,TRBV6-1,.,CASSEGQATDTQYF,TGTGCCAGCAGTGAAGGGCAGGCCACAGATACGCAGTATTTT
few,TRBJ1-3,TRBV6-1,.,CASSVVAASVLAGNTIYF,TGTGCCAGCAGTGTTGTGGCAGCGAGTGTTTTGGCTGGAAACACCATATATTTT
few,TRBJ1-1,TRBV5-8,.,CASSLGGRTEAFF,TGTGCCAGCAGCTTGGGCGGGCGCACTGAAGCTTTCTTT
.,TRBJ2-3,TRBV7-9,.,CASSLSRTEGDTQYF,TGTGCCAGCAGCTTATCGAGGACGGAGGGAGATACGCAGTATTTT
.,TRBJ2-5,TRBV7-3,TRBD1,CASSYRGQETQYF,TGTGCCAGCAGCTACAGGGGCCAAGAGACCCAGTACTTC
.,TRBJ2-3,TRBV7-3,TRBD1,CASSVGTGPSTDTQYF,TGTGCCAGCAGCGTTGGGACAGGGCCTAGCACAGATACGCAGTATTTT
.,TRBJ1-6,TRBV27,.,CASTLGGANSPLHF,TGTGCCAGCACCTTGGGGGGGGCTAATTCACCCCTCCACTTT
few,TRBJ2-7,TRBV6-6,TRBD2,CASIDGLAGNYEQYF,TGTGCCAGTATTGACGGACTAGCGGGGAATTACGAGCAGTACTTC
.,TRBJ2-7,TRBV2,.,CANTGSSYEQYF,TGTGCCAACACAGGGAGCTCCTACGAGCAGTACTTC
.,TRBJ2-7,TRBV7-2,TRBD1,CASSPDRGREQYF,TGTGCCAGCAGCCCGGACAGGGGCCGCGAGCAGTACTTC
.,TRBJ2-2,TRBV25-1,TRBD1,CASSEAGGEGTGELFF,TGTGCCAGCAGCGAGGCAGGGGGCGAGGGCACCGGGGAGCTGTTTTTT
.,TRBJ1-5,TRBV9,TRBD1,CASSVGQGDQPQHF,TGTGCCAGCAGCGTAGGACAGGGGGACCAGCCCCAGCATTTT
.,TRBJ2-2,TRBV9,.,CASSVAHTNTGELFF,TGTGCCAGCAGCGTAGCTCACACGAACACCGGGGAGCTGTTTTTT
.,TRBJ2-3,TRBV5-1,TRBD2,CASSSPAGFTDTQYF,TGCGCCAGCAGCTCTCCAGCGGGGTTCACAGATACGCAGTATTTT
.,TRBJ2-2,TRBV27,.,CASRYVVRDTAGELFF,TGTGCCAGCAGATACGTAGTAAGGGACACAGCCGGGGAGCTGTTTTTT
.,TRBJ2-2,TRBV29-1,.,CSVLRNTGELFF,TGCAGCGTCCTCAGGAACACCGGGGAGCTGTTTTTT